The T cell receptor beta chain under discussion was sequenced for a study of CD8+CD57+ T cells in acquired aplastic anemia. Sequenced patients had shown CD8+CD57+ cell expansion by flow cytometry. Severe acquired aplastic anemia affected all patients. From germline, CDR1 is LNHNV and CDR2 YYDKDF (reference sequence). V shed 0 bases and J shed 9 bases, with 6 bases lying between them. The CDR3 spans 13 residues. Study outcomes and limitations: Both patients and controls carried the same twenty-nine CD8+ CDR3 sequences.

For CDR3 and TCR beta VDJ profiling, genomic DNA was the template used. TCRdb passed the reads through MiXCR, listing each CDR3 protein once. The sample consists of roughly 250,000 distinct CDR3 sequences, around 46% of them appearing once. A note on this clonotype: Its antigen is as yet unknown.

The sample consisted of sorted CD4+, CD8+, or CD8+CD57+ T cells (not recorded which) from PBMCs. The chain couples TRBV15 to TRBJ1-6, with unresolved D. This clonotype was obtained from a human donor with aplastic anemia. CDR3 loop: CATSRDWVSPLHF. The CDR3 DNA follows: TGTGCCACCAGCAGAGACTGGGTTTCACCCCTCCACTTT.